The clone carrying this T cell receptor (beta chain) was detected only a few times. Each TRB amplification used roughly 230-550 ng of genomic DNA from blood. This sample was included in a study of T and B cells in COVID-19 patients. V shed 7 bases, J shed 7 bases, and the junction held 7 bases outside the gene matches. Per the germline V gene, CDR1 is MNHNS and CDR2 is SASEGT. The CDR3 has 14 amino acids. Multiplex PCR with BIOMED2 TRB-A/B primer pools amplified TRB rearrangements. MiXCR, applied by TCRdb to the multiplex PCR reads, yields one record per CDR3 protein. Of 18,000 or so distinct CDR3 sequences detected, around a third appear once; the ten largest clones hold about 15%.

Sequenced input: blood. The chain recombines TRBV6-1 with TRBJ1-4, with 9 bases fitting TRBD1. This TCR was sampled from a human donor with active COVID-19. DNA for the CDR3: TGTGCCAGCAAGGACAGGGGTGGAGGTGAAAAACTGTTTTTT. Translated: CASKDRGGGEKLFF.